These 14 T cell receptor beta chains share one sample of origin, sequenced in a study of human T cells and chemical hapten exposure. Noted time point: patch test 1, 2 weeks after DPC sensitization. Treatment of the sample: therapeutic diphenylcyclopropenone sensitization with weekly scalp DPC. TCRdb ran MiXCR on the RACE reads and lists one entry per CDR3 protein. The sample carries 300,000 to 350,000 distinct CDR3 sequences, about 7% recorded once. The source was whole blood, collected in connection with sensitization to the hapten diphenylcyclopropenone (DPC). The source is a woman between 18 and 30 years old with alopecia areata. Some clones in this sample may be carry-over from other donors' samples.

This clonotype was picked up many times. The CDR3 coding sequence is TGTGCCAGCAGGCCAAAGCCCCAGCGGGGAACCTACGAGCAGTACTTC. Its protein product is CASRPKPQRGTYEQYF. The chain couples TRBV6-5 to TRBJ2-7; 7 bases are shared with TRBD2. The CDR3 length is 16 residues. V shed 6 bases and J 2 bases; nucleotides not matched to a gene: 13. Germline-derived CDR1 and CDR2 are MNHEY and SVGAGI.

This clonotype was recorded many times. The J gene is TRBJ1-2, the V gene TRBV4-3; D uncertain. Between the trimmed V and J ends, which lost 2 bases and 2 bases, there was a span of 9 bases. The CDR3 totals 14 residues. Germline-derived CDR1 and CDR2 are LGHNA and YSLEER. DNA for the CDR3: TGCGCCAGCAGCCAAAACAGACTAAACTATGGCTACACCTTC. This translates into CASSQNRLNYGYTF.

V gene TRBV7-9 combines with J gene TRBJ1-5; possible D gene TRBD1, 5 bases. This CDR3 is built from 16 residues. From germline, CDR1 is SEHNR and CDR2 FQNEAQ (reference sequence). V was trimmed by 2 bases and J by 1 base, leaving 12 bases between them. The CDR3 reads CASSLSGQGSNQPQHF. CDR3 nucleotides: TGTGCCAGCAGCTTATCCGGGCAGGGCAGCAATCAGCCCCAGCATTTT.

The rearrangement links TRBV14 to TRBJ1-2; D gene ambiguous. Trimming pared 0 bases from V and 4 bases from J, leaving 6 bases between. CDR1 and CDR2 (germline): SGHDN, FVKESK. The CDR3 runs 13 residues. For the CDR3, the DNA is TGTGCCAGCAGCCAAGACCAGGCCTATGGCTACACCTTC. This codes for CASSQDQAYGYTF.

The CDR3 sequence: CASSLRLAGGPDTQYF. CDR3 coding DNA: TGTGCCAGCAGCCTTCGACTAGCGGGGGGACCAGATACGCAGTATTTT. The chain uses TRBV7-2 and TRBJ2-3, with 13 bases lining up with TRBD2. Germline CDR1 is SGHTA and CDR2 is FQGNSA. The CDR3 runs 16 residues. V lost 5 bases and J lost 4; bases outside the gene matches: 6.

The rearrangement links TRBV6-5 to TRBJ1-1; D is ambiguous. Trimming left V 0 bases short and J 0 bases short, with 11 bases between. CDR1 and CDR2 from the germline V gene are MNHEY and SVGAGI. CDR3 size: 16 residues. The CDR3 coding sequence is TGTGCCAGCAGTTACTCTTTAGAGGCTTTGAACACTGAAGCTTTCTTT. This gives the protein CASSYSLEALNTEAFF.

This clonotype was seen ten or more times. The V gene is TRBV6-1, the J gene TRBJ1-1; D gene ambiguous. Per the germline V gene, CDR1 is MNHNS and CDR2 is SASEGT. Trimming removed 5 bases at V and 2 bases at J, with 18 bases between. The CDR3 is 16 amino acids. The CDR3 nucleotides are TGTGCCAGCAGTTCCGGGCCCCCCCCGTTTAACACTGAAGCTTTCTTT. Translation gives CASSSGPPPFNTEAFF.

The rearrangement links TRBV20-1 to TRBJ1-5; D remains ambiguous. The germline V and J ends were trimmed by 0 bases and 4 bases, with 7 bases remaining between them. Germline lookup yields CDR1 DFQATT and CDR2 SNEGSKA (reference sequence). The CDR3 has 13 amino acids. The CDR3 sequence: CSARDQGNQPQHF. The CDR3 bases are TGCAGTGCTAGAGATCAAGGGAATCAGCCCCAGCATTTT.

The V and J genes are TRBV4-1 and TRBJ2-4; D possibly uses TRBD1 or TRBD2 (7 bases each). This CDR3 has 17 amino acids. Trimming removed 1 base from V and 5 bases from J, with 18 bases in between. Germline CDR1 is MGHRA and CDR2 is YSYEKL. In DNA form, the CDR3 reads TGCGCCAGCAGCCAAGGGGGAGGGGGCCCCCGGGAAAACATTCAGTACTTC. It yields the protein CASSQGGGGPRENIQYF.

A few counts support this clonotype. The gene calls are TRBV2 and TRBJ2-1; unclear D gene. V shed 2 bases and J shed 8 bases, with 22 bases lying between them. The CDR3 has 17 amino acids. Per the germline V gene, CDR1 is SNHLY and CDR2 is FYNNEI. The CDR3 nucleotides are TGTGCCAGCAGTGAATACGTGGGCGAAAAGCTATCCCATGAGCAGTTCTTC. It specifies CASSEYVGEKLSHEQFF.

In this sample, this clonotype turned up a few times. This chain connects TRBV29-1 to TRBJ1-2; D uncertain. CDR1 and CDR2 from the germline V gene are SQVTM and ANQGSEA. The CDR3 consists of 12 residues. The V gene lost 7 bases and the J gene lost 3 bases, with 12 bases spanning the gap. The CDR3 loop reads CSAILSDYGYTF. The CDR3 DNA sequence: TGCAGCGCAATTTTATCCGACTATGGCTACACCTTC.

V usage is TRBV5-1 and J usage is TRBJ1-6; 7 bases map to TRBD1. Germline V gene lookup returns CDR1 SGHRS and CDR2 YFSETQ. The CDR3 has 14 residues. J gave up 10 bases and V 7 bases, and 11 bases lay outside the gene matches. The CDR3 DNA reads TGCGCCAGCCGAGAGGGGGCCAATCGCTCACCCCTCCACTTT. It yields the protein CASREGANRSPLHF.

This clonotype was seen many times. V is TRBV2 and J is TRBJ2-3; D gene unclear. CDR3 length: 12 residues. The ends were cut back, 1 base at V and 6 bases at J, with 5 bases in the middle. Germline V CDR1 and CDR2: SNHLY, FYNNEI. Here the CDR3 DNA reads TGTGCCAGCAGTGAAGAACAGGATACGCAGTATTTT. It yields the protein CASSEEQDTQYF. Filled out from reference TRBV2 and TRBJ2-3, the complete variable domain reads EPEVTQTPSHQVTQMGQEVILRCVPISNHLYFYWYRQILGQKVEFLVSFYNNEISEKSEIFDDQFSVERPDGSNFTLKIRSTKLEDSAMYFCASSEEQDTQYFGPGTRLTVL.

The V gene is TRBV6-5, the J gene TRBJ2-3; perhaps TRBD2 as D (5 bases). Germline lookup yields CDR1 MNHEY and CDR2 SVGAGI. V dropped 0 bases and J dropped 7 bases, with 8 bases sitting between them. This CDR3 spans 13 amino acids. As DNA, the CDR3 is TGTGCCAGCAGTTACTCTTCGGGAAATACGCAGTATTTT. This translates into CASSYSSGNTQYF.